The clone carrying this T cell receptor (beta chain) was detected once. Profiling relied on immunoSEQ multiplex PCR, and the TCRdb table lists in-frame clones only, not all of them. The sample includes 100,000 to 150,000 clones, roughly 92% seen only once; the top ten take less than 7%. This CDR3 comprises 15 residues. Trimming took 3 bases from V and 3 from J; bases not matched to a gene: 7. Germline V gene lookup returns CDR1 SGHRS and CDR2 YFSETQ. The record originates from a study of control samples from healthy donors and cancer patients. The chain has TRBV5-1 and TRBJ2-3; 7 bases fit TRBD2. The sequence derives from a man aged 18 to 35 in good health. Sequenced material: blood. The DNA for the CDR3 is TGCGCCAGCAGCTCCTACGGGGGGATGACAGATACGCAGTATTTT. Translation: CASSSYGGMTDTQYF.